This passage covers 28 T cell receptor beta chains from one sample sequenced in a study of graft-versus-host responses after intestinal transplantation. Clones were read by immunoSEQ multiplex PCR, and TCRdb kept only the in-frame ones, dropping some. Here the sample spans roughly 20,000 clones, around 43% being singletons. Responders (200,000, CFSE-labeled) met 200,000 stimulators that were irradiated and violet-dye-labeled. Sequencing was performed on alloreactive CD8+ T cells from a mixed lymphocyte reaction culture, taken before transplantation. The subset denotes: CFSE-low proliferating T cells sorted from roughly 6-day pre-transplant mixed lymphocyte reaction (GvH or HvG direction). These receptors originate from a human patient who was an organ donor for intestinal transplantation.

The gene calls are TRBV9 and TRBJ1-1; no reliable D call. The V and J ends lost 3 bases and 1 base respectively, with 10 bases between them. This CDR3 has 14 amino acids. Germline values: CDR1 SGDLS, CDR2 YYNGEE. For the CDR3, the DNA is TGTGCCAGCAGCGCCACCATTTGGAACACTGAAGCTTTCTTT. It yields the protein CASSATIWNTEAFF.

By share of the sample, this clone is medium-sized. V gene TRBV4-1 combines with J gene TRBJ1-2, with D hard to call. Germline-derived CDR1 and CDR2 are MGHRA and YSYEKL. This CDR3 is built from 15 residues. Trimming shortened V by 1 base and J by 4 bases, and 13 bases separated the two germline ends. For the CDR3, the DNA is TGCGCCAGCAGCCAAGTTTCCCAGGCGCTCTATGGCTACACCTTC. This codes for CASSQVSQALYGYTF.

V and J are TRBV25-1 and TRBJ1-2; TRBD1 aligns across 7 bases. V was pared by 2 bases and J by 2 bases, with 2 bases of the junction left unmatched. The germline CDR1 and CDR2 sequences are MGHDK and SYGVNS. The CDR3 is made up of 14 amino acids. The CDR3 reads CASSETGVNYGYTF. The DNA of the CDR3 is TGTGCCAGCAGTGAAACAGGGGTAAACTATGGCTACACCTTC.

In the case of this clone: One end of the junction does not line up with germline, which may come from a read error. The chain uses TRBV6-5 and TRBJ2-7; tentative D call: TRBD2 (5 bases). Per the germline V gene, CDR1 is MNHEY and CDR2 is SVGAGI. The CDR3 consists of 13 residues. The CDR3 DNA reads TGTTCCAGCAGCGGACTCTGTGGCTACGAGCAGTACTTC. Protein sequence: CSSSGLCGYEQYF.

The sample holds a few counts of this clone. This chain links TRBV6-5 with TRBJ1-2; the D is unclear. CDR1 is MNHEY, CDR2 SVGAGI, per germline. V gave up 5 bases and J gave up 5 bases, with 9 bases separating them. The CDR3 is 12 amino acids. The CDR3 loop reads CASSGEEYGYTF. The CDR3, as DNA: TGTGCCAGCAGTGGGGAGGAGTATGGCTACACCTTC.

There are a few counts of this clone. CDR3 region: CASSKRLAAQETQYF. For the CDR3, the DNA is TGTGCCAGTTCAAAGCGACTAGCGGCACAAGAGACCCAGTACTTC. This sequence joins TRBV18 and TRBJ2-5; 9 bases are shared with TRBD2. CDR1 and CDR2 (germline): KGHSH, LQKENI. The CDR3 runs to 15 residues. The trim removed 9 bases at V and 2 bases at J, leaving 10 bases unmatched. The whole variable domain, remainder taken from reference TRBV18 and TRBJ2-5, is NAGVMQNPRHLVRRRGQEARLRCSPMKGHSHVYWYRQLPEEGLKFMVYLQKENIIDESGMPKERFSAEFPKEGPSILRIQQVVRGDSAAYFCASSKRLAAQETQYFGPGTRLLVL.

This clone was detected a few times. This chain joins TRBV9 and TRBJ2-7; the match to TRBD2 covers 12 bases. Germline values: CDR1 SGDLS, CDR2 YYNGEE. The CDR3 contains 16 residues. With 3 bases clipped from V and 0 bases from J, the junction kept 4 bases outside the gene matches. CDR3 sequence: CASSAGLAGRSYEQYF. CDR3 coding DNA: TGTGCCAGCAGCGCGGGACTAGCGGGTCGCTCCTACGAGCAGTACTTC. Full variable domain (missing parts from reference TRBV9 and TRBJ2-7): DSGVTQTPKHLITATGQRVTLRCSPRSGDLSVYWYQQSLDQGLQFLIQYYNGEERAKGNILERFSAQQFPDLHSELNLSSLELGDSALYFCASSAGLAGRSYEQYFGPGTRLTVT.

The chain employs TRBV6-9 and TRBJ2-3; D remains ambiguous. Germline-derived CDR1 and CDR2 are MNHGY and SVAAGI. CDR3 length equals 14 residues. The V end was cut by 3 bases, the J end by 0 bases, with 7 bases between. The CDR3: CASSYSISTDTQYF. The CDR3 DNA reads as TGTGCCAGCAGTTACTCGATAAGCACAGATACGCAGTATTTT.

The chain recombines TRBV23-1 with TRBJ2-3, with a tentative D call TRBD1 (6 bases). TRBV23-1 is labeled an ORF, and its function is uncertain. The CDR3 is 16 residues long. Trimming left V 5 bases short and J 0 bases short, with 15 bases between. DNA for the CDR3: TGCGCCAGCAGTGATTCGGACAGCACTAGCACAGATACGCAGTATTTT. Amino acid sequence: CASSDSDSTSTDTQYF.

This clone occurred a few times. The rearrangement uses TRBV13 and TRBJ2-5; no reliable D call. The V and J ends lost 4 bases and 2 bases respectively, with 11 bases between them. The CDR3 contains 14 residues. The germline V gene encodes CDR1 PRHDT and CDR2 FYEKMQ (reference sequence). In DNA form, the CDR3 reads TGTGCCAGCAGCTCCCTAGGGCTGCAAGAGACCCAGTACTTC. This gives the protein CASSSLGLQETQYF.

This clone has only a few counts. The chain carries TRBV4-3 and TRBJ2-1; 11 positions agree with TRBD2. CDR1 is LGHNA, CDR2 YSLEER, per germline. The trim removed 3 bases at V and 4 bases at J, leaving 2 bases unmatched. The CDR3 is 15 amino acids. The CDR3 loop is CASSHLAGGYNEQFF. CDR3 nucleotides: TGCGCCAGCAGCCACCTAGCGGGAGGTTACAATGAGCAGTTCTTC.

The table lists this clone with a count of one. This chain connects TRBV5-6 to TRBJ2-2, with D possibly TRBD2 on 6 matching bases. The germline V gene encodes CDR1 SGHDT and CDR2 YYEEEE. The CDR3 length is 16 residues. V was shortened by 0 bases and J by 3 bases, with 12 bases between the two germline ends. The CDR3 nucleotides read TGTGCCAGCAGCTTGGGGGCGAGGAGGGACACCGGGGAGCTGTTTTTT. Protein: CASSLGARRDTGELFF.

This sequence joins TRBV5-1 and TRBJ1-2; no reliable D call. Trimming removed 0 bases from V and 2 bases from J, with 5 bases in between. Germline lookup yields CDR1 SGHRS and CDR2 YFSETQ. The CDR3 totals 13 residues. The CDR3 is CASSLGGNYGYTF. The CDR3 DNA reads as TGCGCCAGCAGCTTGGGCGGAAACTATGGCTACACCTTC.

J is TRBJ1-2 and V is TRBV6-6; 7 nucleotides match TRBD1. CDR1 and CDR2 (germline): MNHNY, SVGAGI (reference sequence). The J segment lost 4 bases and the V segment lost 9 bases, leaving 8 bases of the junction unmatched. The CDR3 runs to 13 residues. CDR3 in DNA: TGTGCCAGGTGGGACAGTTTGGCCTATGGCTACACCTTC. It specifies CARWDSLAYGYTF.

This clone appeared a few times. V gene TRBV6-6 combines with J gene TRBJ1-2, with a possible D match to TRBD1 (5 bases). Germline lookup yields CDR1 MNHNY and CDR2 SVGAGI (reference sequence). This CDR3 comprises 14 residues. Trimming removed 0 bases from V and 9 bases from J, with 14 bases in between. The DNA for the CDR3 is TGTGCCAGCAGTTACTCGAGGGACTTGTATCGCTACACCTTC. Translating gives CASSYSRDLYRYTF.

The chain's CDR3 is CASSDRGLSNQPQHF. Here the CDR3 DNA reads TGTGCCAGCAGCGACAGGGGATTGAGCAATCAGCCCCAGCATTTT. This chain links TRBV6-5 with TRBJ1-5; 8 nucleotides line up with TRBD1. Per the germline V gene, CDR1 is MNHEY and CDR2 is SVGAGI. V dropped 6 bases and J dropped 1; count of bases not matched to a gene: 5. The CDR3 has 15 amino acids.

The chain's CDR3 is CASSPRGWGNEQFF. CDR3 DNA sequence: TGTGCCAGCAGCCCCAGGGGATGGGGCAATGAGCAGTTCTTC. The chain joins TRBV7-9 to TRBJ2-1; the D gene is possibly TRBD1 (6 bases). Germline V gives CDR1 SEHNR, CDR2 FQNEAQ (reference sequence). V gave up 5 bases and J gave up 6 bases, with 14 bases separating them. CDR3 length: 14 amino acids.

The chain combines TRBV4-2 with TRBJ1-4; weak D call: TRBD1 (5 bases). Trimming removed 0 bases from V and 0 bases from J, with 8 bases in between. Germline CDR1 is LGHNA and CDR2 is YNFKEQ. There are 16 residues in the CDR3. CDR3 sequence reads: CASSQDSGATNEKLFF. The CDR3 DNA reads TGTGCCAGCAGCCAAGATTCGGGGGCAACTAATGAAAAACTGTTTTTT.

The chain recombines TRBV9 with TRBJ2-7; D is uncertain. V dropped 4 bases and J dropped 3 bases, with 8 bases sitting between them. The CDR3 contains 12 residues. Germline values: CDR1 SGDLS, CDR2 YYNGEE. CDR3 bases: TGTGCCAGCAGCCCTGGTCTCTACGAGCAGTACTTC. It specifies CASSPGLYEQYF. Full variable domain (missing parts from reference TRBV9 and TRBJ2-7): DSGVTQTPKHLITATGQRVTLRCSPRSGDLSVYWYQQSLDQGLQFLIQYYNGEERAKGNILERFSAQQFPDLHSELNLSSLELGDSALYFCASSPGLYEQYFGPGTRLTVT.

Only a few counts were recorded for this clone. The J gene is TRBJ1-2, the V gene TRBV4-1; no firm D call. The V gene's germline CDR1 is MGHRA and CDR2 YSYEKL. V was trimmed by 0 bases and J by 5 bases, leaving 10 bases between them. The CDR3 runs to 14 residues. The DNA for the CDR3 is TGCGCCAGCAGCCAAGATTTAGCGGGGTATGGCTACACCTTC. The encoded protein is CASSQDLAGYGYTF.

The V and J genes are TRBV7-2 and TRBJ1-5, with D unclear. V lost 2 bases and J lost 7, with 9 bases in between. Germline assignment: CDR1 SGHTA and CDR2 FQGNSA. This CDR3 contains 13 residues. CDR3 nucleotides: TGTGCCAGCAGCTTATGGGAGACCCAGCCCCAGCATTTT. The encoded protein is CASSLWETQPQHF.

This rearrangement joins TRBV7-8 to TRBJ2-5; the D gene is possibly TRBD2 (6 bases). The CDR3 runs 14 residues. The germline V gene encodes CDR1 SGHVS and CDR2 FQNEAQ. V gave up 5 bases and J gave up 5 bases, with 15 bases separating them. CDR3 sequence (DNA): TGTGCCAGCAGCCCGTGGGACTCTGGGGAGACCCAGTACTTC. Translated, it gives CASSPWDSGETQYF.

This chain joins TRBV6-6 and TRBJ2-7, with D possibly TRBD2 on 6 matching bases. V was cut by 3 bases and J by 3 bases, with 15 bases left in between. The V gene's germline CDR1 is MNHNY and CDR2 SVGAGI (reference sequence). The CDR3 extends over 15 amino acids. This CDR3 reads CASSYGWQGGYEQYF. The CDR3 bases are TGTGCCAGCAGTTATGGTTGGCAGGGAGGCTACGAGCAGTACTTC.

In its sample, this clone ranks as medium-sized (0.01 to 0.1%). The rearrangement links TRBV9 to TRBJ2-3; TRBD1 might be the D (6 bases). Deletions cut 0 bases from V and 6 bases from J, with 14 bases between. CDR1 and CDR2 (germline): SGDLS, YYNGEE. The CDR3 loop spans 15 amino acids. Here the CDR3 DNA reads TGTGCCAGCAGCGTAGAAGGGACAAACTGGGATACGCAGTATTTT. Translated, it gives CASSVEGTNWDTQYF.

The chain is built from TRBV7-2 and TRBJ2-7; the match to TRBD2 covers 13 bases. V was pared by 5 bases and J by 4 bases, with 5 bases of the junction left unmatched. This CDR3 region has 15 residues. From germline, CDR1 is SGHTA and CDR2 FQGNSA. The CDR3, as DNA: TGTGCCAGCAGCACCTGGACTAGCGGGAGATACGAGCAGTACTTC. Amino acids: CASSTWTSGRYEQYF. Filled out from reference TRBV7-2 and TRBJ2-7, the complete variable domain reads GAGVSQSPSNKVTEKGKDVELRCDPISGHTALYWYRQSLGQGLEFLIYFQGNSAPDKSGLPSDRFSAERTGGSVSTLTIQRTQQEDSAVYLCASSTWTSGRYEQYFGPGTRLTVT.

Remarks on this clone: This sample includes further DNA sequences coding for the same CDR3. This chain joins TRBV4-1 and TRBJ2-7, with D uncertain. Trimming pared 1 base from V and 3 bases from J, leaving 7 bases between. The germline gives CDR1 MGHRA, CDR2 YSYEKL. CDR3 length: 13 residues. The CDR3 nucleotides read TGCGCCAGCAGCCAAGCTGGGGTCTACGAGCAGTACTTC. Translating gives CASSQAGVYEQYF.

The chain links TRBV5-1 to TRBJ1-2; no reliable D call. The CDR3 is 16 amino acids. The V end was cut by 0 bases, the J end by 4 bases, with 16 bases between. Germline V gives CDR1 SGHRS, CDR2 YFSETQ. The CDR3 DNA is TGCGCCAGCAGCTTGGCCGAGCTCAGAGCTGCCTATGGCTACACCTTC. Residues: CASSLAELRAAYGYTF.

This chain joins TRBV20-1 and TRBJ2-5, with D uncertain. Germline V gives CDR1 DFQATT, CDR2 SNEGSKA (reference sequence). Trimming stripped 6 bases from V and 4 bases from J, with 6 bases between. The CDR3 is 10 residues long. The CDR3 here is CSADLETQYF. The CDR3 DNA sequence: TGCAGTGCAGATTTAGAGACCCAGTACTTC.